This section outlines one TCR beta chain sequence together with its context. Its specificity is not known. All donors were healthy, and all were Caucasian. TCRdb reprocessed the 5' RACE reads with MiXCR, giving one entry per CDR3 protein. The profile shows approximately 680,000 distinct CDR3 sequences, around 7.5% of them singletons. The sample comes from a study of identical twins. Trimming removed 6 bases at V and 2 bases at J, with 15 bases between. The CDR3 loop spans 14 amino acids. Germline V gives CDR1 DFQATT, CDR2 SNEGSKA (reference sequence). Regarding the study as a whole: These conclusions were based on statistical analysis (cross-sectional, not following the same donors).

These records were also assigned to another study, of yellow fever vaccine responses in identical twins. As that study records: Twins' vaccine T cell responses were reported to seem partly convergent and partly personalized.

This chain links TRBV20-1 with TRBJ2-3; D is ambiguous. The sequencing sample was made of PBMCs. The source is a woman aged 18-29 years in good health. The CDR3 bases are TGCAGTGCCATAGAGTACGGTGACACAGATACGCAGTATTTT. The encoded protein is CSAIEYGDTDTQYF.